The present TCR beta chain was sequenced within a study of T cell repertoires in ileal Crohn's disease. On the study more broadly: The M0 sample came from the inflamed ileal portion of the resected specimen. Regarding the study as a whole: Compared with non-smokers, active smokers at surgery showed more clonal expansions. Compared with CD4 T cells, sorted CD8 cells carried more expanded clones.

CDR3 length: 15 amino acids. Trimming removed 1 base from V and 1 base from J, with 9 bases in between. The germline CDR1 and CDR2 sequences are MGHRA and YSYEKL. The protocol was immunoSEQ multiplex PCR, while the TCRdb copy is restricted to in-frame clones and leaves out a portion. The sample gives under 14,000 clones, around nine tenths of which show up once; more than 8% is in the top ten. The time point was: inflamed ileum from the surgical specimen. Adults with ileal or ileocolonic Crohn's disease and an indication for resection were eligible. With respect to this clone: Its antigen is unknown.

Material for sequencing was ileal tissue. The chain has TRBV4-1 and TRBJ2-3; TRBD1 might be the D (5 bases). The receptor's source is an adult with Crohn's disease. The CDR3 here is CASSQAGLGTDTQYF. In DNA form, the CDR3 reads TGCGCCAGCAGCCAAGCAGGGTTGGGCACAGATACGCAGTATTTT.